This TCR beta chain was obtained from a study of T cell responses to AZD1222 COVID-19 vaccine. General study points: Across the whole spike, CD4 TCRs peaked at regions 160-218 and 743-854. The number of AZD1222 recipients seropositive at baseline was only five to seven. Only after the peak T cell response were repertoires sampled. Donors skewed white British and female; clonal diversity was possibly underestimated.

The CDR3 totals 11 residues. Germline V gives CDR1 SGHRS, CDR2 YFSETQ. The germline V and J ends were trimmed by 4 bases and 0 bases, with 1 base remaining between them. As regards this clone: Its antigen is currently unknown.

Sequencing used immunoSEQ multiplex PCR; TCRdb keeps in-frame clones, though not all of them. This sample has 150,000 to 200,000 clones, with about 92% found just once. The chain joins TRBV5-1 to TRBJ1-1; no firm D call. The starting material was peripheral blood, obtained on day 0 of AZD1222 vaccination. The receptor's source is an adult in good health. This chain's CDR3 is CASSLNTEAFF. DNA of the CDR3: TGCGCCAGCAGCCTGAACACTGAAGCTTTCTTT.